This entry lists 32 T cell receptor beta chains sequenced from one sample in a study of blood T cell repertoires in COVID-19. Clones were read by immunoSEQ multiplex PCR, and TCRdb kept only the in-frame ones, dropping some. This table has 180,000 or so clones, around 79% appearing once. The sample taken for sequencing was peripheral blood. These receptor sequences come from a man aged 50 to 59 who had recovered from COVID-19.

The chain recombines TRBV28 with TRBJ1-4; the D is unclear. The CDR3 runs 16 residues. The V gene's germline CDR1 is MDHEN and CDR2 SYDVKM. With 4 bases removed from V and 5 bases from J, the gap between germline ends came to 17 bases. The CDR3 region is CASSSSGKAGNEKLFF. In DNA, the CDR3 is TGTGCCAGCAGTTCCTCGGGAAAGGCTGGAAATGAAAAACTGTTTTTT. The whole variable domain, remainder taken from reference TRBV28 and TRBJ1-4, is DVKVTQSSRYLVKRTGEKVFLECVQDMDHENMFWYRQDPGLGLRLIYFSYDVKMKEKGDIPEGYSVSREKKERFSLILESASTNQTSMYLCASSSSGKAGNEKLFFGSGTQLSVL.

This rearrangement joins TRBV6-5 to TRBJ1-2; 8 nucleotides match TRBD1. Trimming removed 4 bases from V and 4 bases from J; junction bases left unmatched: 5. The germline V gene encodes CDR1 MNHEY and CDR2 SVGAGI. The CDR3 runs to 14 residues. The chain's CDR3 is CASSSGQGGYGYTF. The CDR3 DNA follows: TGTGCCAGCAGTTCCGGACAGGGCGGCTATGGCTACACCTTC.

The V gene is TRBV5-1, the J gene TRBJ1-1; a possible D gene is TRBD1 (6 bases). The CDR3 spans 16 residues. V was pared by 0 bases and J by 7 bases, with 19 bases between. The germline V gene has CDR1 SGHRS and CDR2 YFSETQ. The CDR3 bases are TGCGCCAGCAGCTTGGTTTTTGCGGGGGCTCCCGATGAAGCTTTCTTT. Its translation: CASSLVFAGAPDEAFF.

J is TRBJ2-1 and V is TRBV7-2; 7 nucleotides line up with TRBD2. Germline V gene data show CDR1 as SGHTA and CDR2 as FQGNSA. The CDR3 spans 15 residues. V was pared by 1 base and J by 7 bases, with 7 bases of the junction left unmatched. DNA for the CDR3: TGTGCCAGCAGCTTAGTTGGAGGGACTAATAATGAGCAGTTCTTC. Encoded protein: CASSLVGGTNNEQFF.

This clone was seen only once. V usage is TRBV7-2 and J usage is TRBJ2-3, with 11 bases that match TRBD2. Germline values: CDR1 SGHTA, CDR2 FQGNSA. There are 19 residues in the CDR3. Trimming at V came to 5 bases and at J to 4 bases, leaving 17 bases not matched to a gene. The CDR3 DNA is TGTGCCAGCAGCCCCCTAGCGGGAGGCCCGAGGGGGTTTGCAGATACGCAGTATTTT. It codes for CASSPLAGGPRGFADTQYF. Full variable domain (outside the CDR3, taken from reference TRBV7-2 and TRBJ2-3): GAGVSQSPSNKVTEKGKDVELRCDPISGHTALYWYRQSLGQGLEFLIYFQGNSAPDKSGLPSDRFSAERTGGSVSTLTIQRTQQEDSAVYLCASSPLAGGPRGFADTQYFGPGTRLTVL.

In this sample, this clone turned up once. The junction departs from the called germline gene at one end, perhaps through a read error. CDR3 protein: CSVEAGGFTEAFF. The CDR3 DNA reads as TGCAGCGTGGAAGCGGGAGGTTTCACTGAAGCTTTCTTT. This chain links TRBV29-1 with TRBJ1-1; no clear D gene. The CDR3 covers 13 residues. Germline CDR1 is SQVTM and CDR2 is ANQGSEA.

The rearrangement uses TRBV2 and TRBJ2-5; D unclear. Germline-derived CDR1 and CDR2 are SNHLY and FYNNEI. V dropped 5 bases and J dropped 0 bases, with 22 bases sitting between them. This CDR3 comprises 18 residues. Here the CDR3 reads CASSPDAAHTWYQETQYF. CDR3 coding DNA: TGTGCCAGCAGTCCCGATGCCGCTCATACTTGGTACCAAGAGACCCAGTACTTC.

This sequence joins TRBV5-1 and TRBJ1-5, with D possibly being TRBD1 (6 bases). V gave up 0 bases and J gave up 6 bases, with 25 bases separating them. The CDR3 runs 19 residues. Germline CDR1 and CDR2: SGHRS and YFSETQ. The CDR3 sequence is CASSLGFGGNRVRVQPQHF. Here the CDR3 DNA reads TGCGCCAGCAGCTTGGGATTCGGGGGGAACAGGGTAAGGGTTCAGCCCCAGCATTTT.

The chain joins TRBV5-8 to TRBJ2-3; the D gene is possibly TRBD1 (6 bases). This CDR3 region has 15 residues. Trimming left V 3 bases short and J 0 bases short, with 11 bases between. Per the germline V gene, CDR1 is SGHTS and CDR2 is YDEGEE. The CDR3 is CASSWGHISTDTQYF. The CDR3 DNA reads TGTGCCAGCAGCTGGGGACACATTAGCACAGATACGCAGTATTTT.

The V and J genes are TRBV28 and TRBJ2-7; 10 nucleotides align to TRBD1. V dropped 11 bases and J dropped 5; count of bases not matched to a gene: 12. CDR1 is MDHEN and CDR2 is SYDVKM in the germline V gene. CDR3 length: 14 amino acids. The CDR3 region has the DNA TGTGCCGGTTCCGGGACAGGGGTCCTCGACGAGCAGTACTTC. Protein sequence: CAGSGTGVLDEQYF.

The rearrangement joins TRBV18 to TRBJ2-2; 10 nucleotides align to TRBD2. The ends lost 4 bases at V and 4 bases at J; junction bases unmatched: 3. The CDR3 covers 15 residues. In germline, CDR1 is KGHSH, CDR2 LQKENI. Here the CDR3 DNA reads TGTGCCAGCTCACAACTAGCGGGACTCACCGGGGAGCTGTTTTTT. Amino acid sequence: CASSQLAGLTGELFF.

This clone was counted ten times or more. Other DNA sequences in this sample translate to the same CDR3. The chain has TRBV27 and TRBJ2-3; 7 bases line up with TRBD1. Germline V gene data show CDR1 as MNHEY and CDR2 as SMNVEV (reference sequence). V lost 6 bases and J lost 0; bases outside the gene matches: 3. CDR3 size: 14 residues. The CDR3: CASSPGQSTDTQYF. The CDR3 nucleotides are TGTGCCAGCAGCCCGGGACAGAGCACAGATACGCAGTATTTT.

Written as DNA, the CDR3 is TGTGCCAGCAGCCCTCCGCTTGGGAGGGACAATGAGCAGTTCTTC. Encoded protein: CASSPPLGRDNEQFF. This chain joins TRBV7-9 and TRBJ2-1; 7 bases agree with TRBD2. The CDR3 runs to 15 residues. The V gene's germline CDR1 is SEHNR and CDR2 FQNEAQ (reference sequence). The J segment lost 5 bases and the V segment lost 5 bases, leaving 9 bases of the junction unmatched.

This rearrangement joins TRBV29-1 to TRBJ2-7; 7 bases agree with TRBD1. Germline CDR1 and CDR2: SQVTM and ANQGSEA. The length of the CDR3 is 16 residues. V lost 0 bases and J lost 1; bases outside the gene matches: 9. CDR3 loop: CSVEDRVQGLSYEQYF. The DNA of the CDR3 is TGCAGCGTTGAAGATCGGGTACAGGGGTTATCCTACGAGCAGTACTTC.

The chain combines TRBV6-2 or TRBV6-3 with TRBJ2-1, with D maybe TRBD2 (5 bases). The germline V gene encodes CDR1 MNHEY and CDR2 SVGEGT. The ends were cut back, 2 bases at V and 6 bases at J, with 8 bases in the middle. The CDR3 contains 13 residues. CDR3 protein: CASSYGLANEQFF. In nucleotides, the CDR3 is TGTGCCAGCAGTTACGGGCTAGCCAATGAGCAGTTCTTC.

The CDR3 loop reads CASSIDRGSTDTQYF. The CDR3 DNA reads as TGTGCCAGTAGTATCGACAGGGGGAGTACAGATACGCAGTATTTT. J is TRBJ2-3 and V is TRBV19, with TRBD1 matching 9 bases. Germline trimming cut 3 bases from V and 3 bases from J; bases unmatched to any gene: 4. The germline gives CDR1 LNHDA, CDR2 SQIVND (reference sequence). The CDR3 contains 15 residues. Combining the CDR3 with reference TRBV19 and TRBJ2-3 gives the whole variable domain DGGITQSPKYLFRKEGQNVTLSCEQNLNHDAMYWYRQDPGQGLRLIYYSQIVNDFQKGDIAEGYSVSREKKESFPLTVTSAQKNPTAFYLCASSIDRGSTDTQYFGPGTRLTVL.

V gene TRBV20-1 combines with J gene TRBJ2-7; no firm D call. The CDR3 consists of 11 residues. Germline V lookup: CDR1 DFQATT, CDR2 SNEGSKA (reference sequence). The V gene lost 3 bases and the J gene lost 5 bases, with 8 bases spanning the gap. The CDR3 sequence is CSASLRNEQYF. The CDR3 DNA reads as TGCAGTGCTAGTCTCAGAAACGAGCAGTACTTC.

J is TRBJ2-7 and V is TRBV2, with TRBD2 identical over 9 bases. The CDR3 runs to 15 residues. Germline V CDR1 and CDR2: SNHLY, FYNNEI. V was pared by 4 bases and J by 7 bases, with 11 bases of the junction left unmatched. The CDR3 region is CASSGLAGASQEQYF. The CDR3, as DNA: TGTGCCAGCAGTGGATTAGCGGGAGCGTCCCAAGAGCAGTACTTC.

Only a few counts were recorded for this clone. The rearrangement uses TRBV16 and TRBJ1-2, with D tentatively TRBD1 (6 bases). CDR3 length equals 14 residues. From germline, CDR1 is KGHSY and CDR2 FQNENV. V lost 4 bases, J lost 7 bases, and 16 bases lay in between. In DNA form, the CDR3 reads TGTGCCAGCAGCCCCCGGACACAGGGTGGTGGCTACACCTTC. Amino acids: CASSPRTQGGGYTF.

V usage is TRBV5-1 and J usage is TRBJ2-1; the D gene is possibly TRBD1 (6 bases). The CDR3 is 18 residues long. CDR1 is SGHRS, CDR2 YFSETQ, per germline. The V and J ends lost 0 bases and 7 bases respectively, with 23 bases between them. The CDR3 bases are TGCGCCAGCAGCTTGGCAGCAGGGACACCCTCGACGGGGAATGAGCAGTTCTTC. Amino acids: CASSLAAGTPSTGNEQFF.

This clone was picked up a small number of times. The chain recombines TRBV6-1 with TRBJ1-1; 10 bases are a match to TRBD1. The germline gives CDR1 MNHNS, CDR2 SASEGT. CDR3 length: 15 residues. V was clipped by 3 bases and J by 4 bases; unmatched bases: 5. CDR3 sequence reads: CASSEAWTGGTEAFF. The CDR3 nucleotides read TGTGCCAGCAGTGAGGCATGGACAGGGGGCACTGAAGCTTTCTTT.

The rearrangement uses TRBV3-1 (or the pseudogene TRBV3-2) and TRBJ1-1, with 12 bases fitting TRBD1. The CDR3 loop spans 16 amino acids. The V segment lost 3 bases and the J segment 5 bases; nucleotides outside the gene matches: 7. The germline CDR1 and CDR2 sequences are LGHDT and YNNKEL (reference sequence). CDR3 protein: CASSHGTGGWETEAFF. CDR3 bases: TGTGCCAGCAGCCACGGGACAGGGGGCTGGGAGACTGAAGCTTTCTTT.

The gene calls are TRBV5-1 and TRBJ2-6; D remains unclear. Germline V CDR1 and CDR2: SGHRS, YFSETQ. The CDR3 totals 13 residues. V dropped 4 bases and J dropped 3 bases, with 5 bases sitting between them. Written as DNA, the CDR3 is TGCGCCAGCAGCCCTAGTGGGGCCAACGTCCTGACTTTC. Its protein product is CASSPSGANVLTF.

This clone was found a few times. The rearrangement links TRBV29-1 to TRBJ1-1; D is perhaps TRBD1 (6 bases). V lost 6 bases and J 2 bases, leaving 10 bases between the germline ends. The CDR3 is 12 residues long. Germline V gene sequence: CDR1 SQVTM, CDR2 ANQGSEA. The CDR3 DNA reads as TGCAGCGTGATGACAGGCAACACTGAAGCTTTCTTT. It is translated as CSVMTGNTEAFF.

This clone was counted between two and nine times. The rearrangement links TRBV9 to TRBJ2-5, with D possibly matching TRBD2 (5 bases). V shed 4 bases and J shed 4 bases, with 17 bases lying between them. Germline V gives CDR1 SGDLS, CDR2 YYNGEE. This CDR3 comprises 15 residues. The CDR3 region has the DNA TGTGCCAGCAGCCCACTTACCGGGGTCGGAGAGACCCAGTACTTC. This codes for CASSPLTGVGETQYF.

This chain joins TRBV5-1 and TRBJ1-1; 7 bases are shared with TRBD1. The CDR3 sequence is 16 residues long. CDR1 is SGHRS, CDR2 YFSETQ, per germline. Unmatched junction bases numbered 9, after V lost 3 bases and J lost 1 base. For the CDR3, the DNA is TGCGCCAGCAGCTGGGGGCCGGGACAGCCGAACACTGAAGCTTTCTTT. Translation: CASSWGPGQPNTEAFF. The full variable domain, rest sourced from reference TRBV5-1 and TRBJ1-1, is KAGVTQTPRYLIKTRGQQVTLSCSPISGHRSVSWYQQTPGQGLQFLFEYFSETQRNKGNFPGRFSGRQFSNSRSEMNVSTLELGDSALYLCASSWGPGQPNTEAFFGQGTRLTVV.

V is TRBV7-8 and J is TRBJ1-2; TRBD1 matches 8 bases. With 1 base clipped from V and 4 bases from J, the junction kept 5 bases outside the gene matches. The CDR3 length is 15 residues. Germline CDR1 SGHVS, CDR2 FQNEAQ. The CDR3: CASSLGTGSAYGYTF. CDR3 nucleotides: TGTGCCAGCAGCTTAGGGACAGGGTCGGCCTATGGCTACACCTTC.

The CDR3 here is CASSKICDASGGHYEQYF. The CDR3 DNA reads as TGTGCCAGCAGCAAAATCTGCGATGCGAGCGGGGGCCACTACGAGCAGTACTTC. The V and J genes are TRBV21-1 and TRBJ2-7; whether TRBD2, the table's D call, matches the DNA was not checked. TRBV21-1 is tagged as a pseudogene. This CDR3 contains 18 residues.

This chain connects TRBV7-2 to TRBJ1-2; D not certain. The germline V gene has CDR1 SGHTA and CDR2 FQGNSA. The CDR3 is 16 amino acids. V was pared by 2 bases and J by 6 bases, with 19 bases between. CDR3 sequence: CASSLRPPGGIDGYTF. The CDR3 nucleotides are TGTGCCAGCAGCTTAAGGCCCCCGGGTGGAATCGATGGCTACACCTTC.

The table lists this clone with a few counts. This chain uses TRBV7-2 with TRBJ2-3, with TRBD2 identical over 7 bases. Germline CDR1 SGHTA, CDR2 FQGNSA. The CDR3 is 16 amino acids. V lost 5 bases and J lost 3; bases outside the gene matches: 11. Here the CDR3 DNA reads TGTGCCAGCAGCCCACCGAGGAGCGGGATTACAGATACGCAGTATTTT. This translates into CASSPPRSGITDTQYF. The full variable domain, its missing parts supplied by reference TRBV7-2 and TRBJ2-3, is GAGVSQSPSNKVTEKGKDVELRCDPISGHTALYWYRQSLGQGLEFLIYFQGNSAPDKSGLPSDRFSAERTGGSVSTLTIQRTQQEDSAVYLCASSPPRSGITDTQYFGPGTRLTVL.

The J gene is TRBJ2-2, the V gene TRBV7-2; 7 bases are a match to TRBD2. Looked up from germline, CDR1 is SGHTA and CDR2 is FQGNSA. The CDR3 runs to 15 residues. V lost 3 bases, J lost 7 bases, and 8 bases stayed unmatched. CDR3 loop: CASSFPATSIGELFF. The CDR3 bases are TGTGCCAGCAGCTTTCCCGCGACTAGCATCGGGGAGCTGTTTTTT.

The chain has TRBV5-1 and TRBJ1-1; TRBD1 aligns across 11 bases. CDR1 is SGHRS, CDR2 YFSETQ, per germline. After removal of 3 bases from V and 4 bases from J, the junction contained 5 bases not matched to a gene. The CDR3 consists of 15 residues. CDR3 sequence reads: CASSYPGQGVTEAFF. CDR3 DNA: TGCGCCAGCAGCTACCCGGGACAGGGGGTCACTGAAGCTTTCTTT.